This TCR beta chain was identified during a study of T cells in localized non-small cell lung cancer. Study results and caveats: Greater blood T cell density accompanied longer overall survival.

Profiling relied on immunoSEQ multiplex PCR, and the TCRdb table lists in-frame clones only, not all of them. The sample lists tens of thousands of clones, 65% to 90% occurring once. V was clipped by 7 bases and J by 0 bases; unmatched bases: 5. Germline CDR1 is MNHNY and CDR2 is SVGAGI (reference sequence). The CDR3 consists of 15 residues. A word on this clone: Its antigen is as yet unknown.

The clonotype comes from a man aged 35 to 69 with stage II lung adenocarcinoma. This sequence joins TRBV6-6 and TRBJ2-2; the match to TRBD2 covers 7 bases. This material consisted of PBMCs, taken before any cancer treatment. CDR3 in amino acids: CASKTSEANTGELFF. Written as DNA, the CDR3 is TGTGCCAGCAAAACTAGCGAGGCGAACACCGGGGAGCTGTTTTTT.